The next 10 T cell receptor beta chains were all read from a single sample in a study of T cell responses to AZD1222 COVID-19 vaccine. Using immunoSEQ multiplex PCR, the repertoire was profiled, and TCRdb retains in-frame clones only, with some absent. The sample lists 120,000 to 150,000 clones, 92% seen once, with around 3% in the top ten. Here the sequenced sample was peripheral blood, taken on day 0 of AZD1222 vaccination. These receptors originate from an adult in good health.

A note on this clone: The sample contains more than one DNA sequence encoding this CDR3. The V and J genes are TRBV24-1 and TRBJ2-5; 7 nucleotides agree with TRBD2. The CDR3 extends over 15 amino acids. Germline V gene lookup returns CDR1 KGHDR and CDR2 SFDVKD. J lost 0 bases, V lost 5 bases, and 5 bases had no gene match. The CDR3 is CATSGTSGNQETQYF. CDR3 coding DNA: TGTGCCACCAGTGGAACCAGCGGGAACCAAGAGACCCAGTACTTC.

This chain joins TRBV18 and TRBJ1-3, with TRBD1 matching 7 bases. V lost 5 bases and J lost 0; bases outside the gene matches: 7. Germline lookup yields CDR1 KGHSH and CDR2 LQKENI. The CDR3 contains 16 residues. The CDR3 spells CASSVTGASSGNTIYF. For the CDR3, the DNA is TGTGCCAGCTCAGTCACAGGGGCGAGCTCTGGAAACACCATATATTTT.

CDR3 DNA: TGTGCCAGCAGTTACAACTCGCCGGGGGAGACCCAGTACTTC. Its protein is CASSYNSPGETQYF. The chain combines TRBV6-2 or TRBV6-3 with TRBJ2-5; possible D gene TRBD2, 5 bases. Trimming removed 2 bases at V and 5 bases at J, with 12 bases between. The CDR3 runs to 14 residues. The germline V gene has CDR1 MNHEY and CDR2 SVGEGT.

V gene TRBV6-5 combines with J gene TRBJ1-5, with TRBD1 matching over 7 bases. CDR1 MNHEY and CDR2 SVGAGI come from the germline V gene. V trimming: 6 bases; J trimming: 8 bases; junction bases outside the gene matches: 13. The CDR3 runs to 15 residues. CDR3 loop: CASSLRGGEGEPQHF. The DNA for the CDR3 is TGTGCCAGCAGCCTGAGAGGGGGCGAGGGAGAGCCCCAGCATTTT.

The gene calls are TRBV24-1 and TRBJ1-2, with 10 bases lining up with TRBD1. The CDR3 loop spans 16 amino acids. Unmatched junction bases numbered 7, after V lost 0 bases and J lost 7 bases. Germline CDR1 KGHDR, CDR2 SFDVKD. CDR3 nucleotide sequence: TGTGCCACCAGTGATTTGCCGGGACAGGGGAAGGGTGGCTACACCTTC. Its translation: CATSDLPGQGKGGYTF.

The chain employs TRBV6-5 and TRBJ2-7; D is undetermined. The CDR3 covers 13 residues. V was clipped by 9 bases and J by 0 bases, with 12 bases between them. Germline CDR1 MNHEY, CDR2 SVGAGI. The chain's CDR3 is CASTKRGSYEQYF. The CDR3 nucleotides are TGTGCCAGTACGAAGAGAGGCTCCTACGAGCAGTACTTC.

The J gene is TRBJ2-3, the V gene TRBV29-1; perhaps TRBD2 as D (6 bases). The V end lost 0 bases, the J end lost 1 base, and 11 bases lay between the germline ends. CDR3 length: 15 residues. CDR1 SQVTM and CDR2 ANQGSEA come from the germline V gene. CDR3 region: CSVEDTGRGTDTQYF. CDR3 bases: TGCAGCGTTGAAGATACCGGGAGAGGCACAGATACGCAGTATTTT.

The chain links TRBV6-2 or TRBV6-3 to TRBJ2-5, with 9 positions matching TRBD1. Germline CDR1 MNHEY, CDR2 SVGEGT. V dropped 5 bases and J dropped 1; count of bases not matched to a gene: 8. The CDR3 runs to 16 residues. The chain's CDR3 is CASSNQDRGPQETQYF. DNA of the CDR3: TGTGCCAGCAGTAACCAGGACAGGGGACCCCAAGAGACCCAGTACTTC.

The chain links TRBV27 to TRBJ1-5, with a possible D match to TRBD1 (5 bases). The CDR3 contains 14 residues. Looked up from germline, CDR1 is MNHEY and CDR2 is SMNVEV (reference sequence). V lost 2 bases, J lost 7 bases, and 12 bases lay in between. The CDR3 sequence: CASSLGGVGQPQHF. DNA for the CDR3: TGTGCCAGCAGTTTAGGAGGGGTTGGGCAGCCCCAGCATTTT.

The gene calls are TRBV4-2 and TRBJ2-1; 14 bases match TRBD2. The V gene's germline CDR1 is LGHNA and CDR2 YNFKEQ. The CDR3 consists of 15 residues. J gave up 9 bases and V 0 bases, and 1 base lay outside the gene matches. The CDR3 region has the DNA TGTGCCAGCAGCCAAGAAGGGACTAGCGGGAGTGAGCAGTTCTTC. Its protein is CASSQEGTSGSEQFF.